The subject of this entry is one T cell receptor beta chain. The data were obtained in a study of blood T cell repertoires in COVID-19. Study information: The study drew acute and convalescent COVID-19 samples from the United States, Italy and Spain. The analysed material was cDNA or gDNA that came from T cells, B-cell-depleted T cells, or PBMCs.

How the authors handled the data: How many nucleated cells were present was estimated from reference gene primer amplification. The assay was immunoSEQ multiplex PCR, and TCRdb's table has in-frame clones only and misses some. That table supplies the V and J calls and clone size; D and trimming were determined from the DNA. The sample lists 95,000 to 100,000 clones, roughly 92% occurring once. The CDR3 has 17 amino acids. Germline CDR1 SGHTA, CDR2 FQGNSA. The J segment lost 10 bases and the V segment lost 0 bases, leaving 15 bases of the junction unmatched. The chain uses TRBV7-2 and TRBJ2-1; TRBD1 agrees at 7 bases. The sample taken for sequencing was peripheral blood. The receptor's source is a man aged 45 to 65 with active COVID-19. The CDR3 here is CASSLALTGKASGEQFF. CDR3 nucleotides: TGTGCCAGCAGCTTAGCTCTGACAGGGAAGGCTTCAGGGGAGCAGTTCTTC.